This T cell receptor beta chain was sequenced for a study of cytomegalovirus exposure and HLA in healthy donors. Notes on the study in general: A later analysis reportedly found fewer N-insertions in an Asian-associated ancestry cluster than the roughly 670-donor mean.

The CDR3 is 14 residues long. V gave up 5 bases and J gave up 5 bases; unmatched junction bases: 6. Per the germline V gene, CDR1 is MNHEY and CDR2 is SMNVEV (reference sequence). The PCR had 60 Vbeta and 13 Jbeta primers. Sequenced by immunoSEQ multiplex PCR; TCRdb stores in-frame clones only, minus some. The data hold more than 95,000 clones, with 70% to 80% observed a single time. Comment on this clone: Its antigen is not known.

Donors likely had unrecorded immune exposures despite being nominally healthy when sampled. V is TRBV27 and J is TRBJ2-7; TRBD2 agrees at 10 bases. The receptor's source is a woman in her forties or fifties in good health and CMV-seropositive. Sequencing used PBMCs. The CDR3 sequence: CASSSPSGSDEQYF. For the CDR3, the DNA is TGTGCCAGCAGTAGCCCTAGCGGGAGCGACGAGCAGTACTTC.